The entry below gives a single TCR beta chain sequence along with its context. The sample belongs to a study of shared clonotypes between healthy human individuals. In the study overall: Donors, aged 18 to 49, were a couple of women and three men.

CD4+ cells yielded CD45RA+ naive and CD45RA-negative memory subsets. Assay used: immunoSEQ multiplex PCR; TCRdb lists only in-frame clones, some missing. This table has approximately 2.3 million clones, 85% to 95% appearing once. This sequence originates from a man aged 18 to 30 in good health. Some clones in this sample may be carry-over from other donors' samples. The sample comprised naive CD4+ T cells from PBMCs. This sample's subset: CD45RA+ positively selected.

The CDR3 nucleotides read TGCGCCAGCAGCCAAGGAGCAGGAGCCAAAAACATTCAGTACTTC. Amino acids: CASSQGAGAKNIQYF. The J gene is TRBJ2-4, the V gene TRBV4-3; D ambiguous. From germline, CDR1 is LGHNA and CDR2 YSLEER. This CDR3 has 15 residues. The germline V and J ends were trimmed by 1 base and 0 bases, with 7 bases remaining between them.